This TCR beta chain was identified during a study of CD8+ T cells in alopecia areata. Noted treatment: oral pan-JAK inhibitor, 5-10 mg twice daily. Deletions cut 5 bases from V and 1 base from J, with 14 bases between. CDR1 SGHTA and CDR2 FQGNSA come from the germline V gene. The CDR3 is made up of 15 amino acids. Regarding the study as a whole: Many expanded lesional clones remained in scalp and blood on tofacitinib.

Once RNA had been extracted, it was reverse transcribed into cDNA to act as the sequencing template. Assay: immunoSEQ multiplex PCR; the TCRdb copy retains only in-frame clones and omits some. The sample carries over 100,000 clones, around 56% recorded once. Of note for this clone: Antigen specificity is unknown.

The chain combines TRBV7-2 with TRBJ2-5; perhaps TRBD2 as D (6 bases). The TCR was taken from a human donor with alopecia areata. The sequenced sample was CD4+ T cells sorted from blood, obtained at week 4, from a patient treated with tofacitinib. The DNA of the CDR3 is TGTGCCAGCAGCCTAAGACTAGTGGGCCAAGAGACCCAGTACTTC. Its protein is CASSLRLVGQETQYF.